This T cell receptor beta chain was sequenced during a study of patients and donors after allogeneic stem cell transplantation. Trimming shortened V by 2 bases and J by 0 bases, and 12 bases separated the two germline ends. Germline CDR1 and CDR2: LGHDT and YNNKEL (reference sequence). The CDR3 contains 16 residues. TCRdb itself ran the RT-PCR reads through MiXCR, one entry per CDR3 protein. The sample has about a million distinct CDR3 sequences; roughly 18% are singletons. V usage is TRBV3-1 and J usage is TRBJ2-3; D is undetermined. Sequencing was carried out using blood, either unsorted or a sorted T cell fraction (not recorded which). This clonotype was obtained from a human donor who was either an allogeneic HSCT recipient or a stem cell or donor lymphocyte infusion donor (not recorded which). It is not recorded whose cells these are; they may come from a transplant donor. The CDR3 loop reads CASSQTFGSSTDTQYF. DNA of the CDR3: TGTGCCAGCAGCCAAACCTTTGGGTCTAGCACAGATACGCAGTATTTT.